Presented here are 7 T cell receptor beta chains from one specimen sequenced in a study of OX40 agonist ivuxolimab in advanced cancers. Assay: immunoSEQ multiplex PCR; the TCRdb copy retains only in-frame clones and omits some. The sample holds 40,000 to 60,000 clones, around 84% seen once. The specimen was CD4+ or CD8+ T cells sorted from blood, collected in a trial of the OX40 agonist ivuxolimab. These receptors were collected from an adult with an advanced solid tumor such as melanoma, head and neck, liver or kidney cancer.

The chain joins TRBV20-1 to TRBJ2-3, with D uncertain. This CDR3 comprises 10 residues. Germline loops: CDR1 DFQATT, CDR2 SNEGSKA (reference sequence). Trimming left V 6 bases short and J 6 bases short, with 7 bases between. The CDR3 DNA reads TGCAGTGCCAACAAGGATACGCAGTATTTT. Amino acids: CSANKDTQYF.

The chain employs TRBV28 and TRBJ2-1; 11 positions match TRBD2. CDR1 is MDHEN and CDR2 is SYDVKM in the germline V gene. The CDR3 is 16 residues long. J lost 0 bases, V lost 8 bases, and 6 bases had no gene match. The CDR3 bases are TGTGCCAGCTATGGACTAGCGGGTGGCTCCTACAATGAGCAGTTCTTC. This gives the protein CASYGLAGGSYNEQFF.

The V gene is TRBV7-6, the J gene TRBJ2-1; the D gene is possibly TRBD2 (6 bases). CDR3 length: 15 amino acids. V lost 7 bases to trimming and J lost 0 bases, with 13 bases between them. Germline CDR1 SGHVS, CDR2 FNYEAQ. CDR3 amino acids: CASTSPGSSYNEQFF. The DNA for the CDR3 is TGTGCCAGCACGTCGCCCGGGAGCTCCTACAATGAGCAGTTCTTC.

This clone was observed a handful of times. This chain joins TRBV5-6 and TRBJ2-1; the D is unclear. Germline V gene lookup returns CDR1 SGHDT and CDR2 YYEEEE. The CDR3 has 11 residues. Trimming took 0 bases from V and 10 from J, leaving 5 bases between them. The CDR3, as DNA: TGTGCCAGCAGCTTGGGCACAGAGCAGTTCTTC. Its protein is CASSLGTEQFF.

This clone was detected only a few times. The CDR3: CASSIDRGQPQHF. CDR3 DNA sequence: TGTGCCAGTAGTATAGATCGGGGTCAGCCCCAGCATTTT. The rearrangement uses TRBV19 and TRBJ1-5; D uncertain. Trimming left V 0 bases short and J 6 bases short, with 6 bases between. Per the germline V gene, CDR1 is LNHDA and CDR2 is SQIVND (reference sequence). The CDR3 has 13 amino acids.

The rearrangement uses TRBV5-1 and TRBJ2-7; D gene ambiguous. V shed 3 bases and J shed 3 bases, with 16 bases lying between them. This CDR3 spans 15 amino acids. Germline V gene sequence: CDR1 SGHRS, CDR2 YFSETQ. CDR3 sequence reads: CASSYEGRAIYEQYF. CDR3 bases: TGCGCCAGCAGCTACGAAGGCAGAGCAATCTACGAGCAGTACTTC. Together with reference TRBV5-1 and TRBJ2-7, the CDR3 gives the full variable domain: KAGVTQTPRYLIKTRGQQVTLSCSPISGHRSVSWYQQTPGQGLQFLFEYFSETQRNKGNFPGRFSGRQFSNSRSEMNVSTLELGDSALYLCASSYEGRAIYEQYFGPGTRLTVT.

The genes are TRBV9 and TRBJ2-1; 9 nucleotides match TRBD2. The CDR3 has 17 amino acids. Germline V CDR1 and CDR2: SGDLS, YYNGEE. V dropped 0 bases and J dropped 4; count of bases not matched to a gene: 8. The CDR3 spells CASSVERGRARYNEQFF. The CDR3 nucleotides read TGTGCCAGCAGCGTAGAACGCGGGAGGGCGAGGTACAATGAGCAGTTCTTC.